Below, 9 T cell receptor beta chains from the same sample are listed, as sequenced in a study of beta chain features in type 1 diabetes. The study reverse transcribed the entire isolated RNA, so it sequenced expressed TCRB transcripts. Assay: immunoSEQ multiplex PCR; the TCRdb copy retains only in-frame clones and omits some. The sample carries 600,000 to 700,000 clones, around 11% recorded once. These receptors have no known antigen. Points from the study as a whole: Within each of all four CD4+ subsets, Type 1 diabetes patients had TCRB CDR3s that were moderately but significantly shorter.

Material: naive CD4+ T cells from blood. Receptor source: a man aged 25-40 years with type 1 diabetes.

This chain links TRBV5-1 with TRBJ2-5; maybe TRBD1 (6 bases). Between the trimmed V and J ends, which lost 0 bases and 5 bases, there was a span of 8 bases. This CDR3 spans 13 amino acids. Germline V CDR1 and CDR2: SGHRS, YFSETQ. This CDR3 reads CASSLVQGETQYF. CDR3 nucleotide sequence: TGCGCCAGCAGCTTGGTTCAGGGGGAGACCCAGTACTTC.

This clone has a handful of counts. CDR3 nucleotide sequence: TGTGCCAGCAGCCCTAGGACCTCTGGAAACACCATATATTTT. Translating gives CASSPRTSGNTIYF. The chain uses TRBV14 and TRBJ1-3; D call uncertain. This CDR3 is built from 14 residues. The germline V and J ends were trimmed by 4 bases and 0 bases, with 7 bases remaining between them. Germline V lookup: CDR1 SGHDN, CDR2 FVKESK.

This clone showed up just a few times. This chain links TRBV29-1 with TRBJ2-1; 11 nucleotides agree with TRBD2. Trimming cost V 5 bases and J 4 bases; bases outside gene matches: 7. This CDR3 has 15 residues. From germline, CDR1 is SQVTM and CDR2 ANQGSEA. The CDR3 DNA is TGCAGCGTTCGCTTACTAGCGGGGGCATACAATGAGCAGTTCTTC. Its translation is CSVRLLAGAYNEQFF.

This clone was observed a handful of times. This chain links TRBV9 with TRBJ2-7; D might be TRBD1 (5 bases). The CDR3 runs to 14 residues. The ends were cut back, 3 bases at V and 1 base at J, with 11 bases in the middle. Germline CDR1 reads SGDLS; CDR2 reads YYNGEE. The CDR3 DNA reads TGTGCCAGCAGCGCACAGGACCCATCCTACGAGCAGTACTTC. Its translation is CASSAQDPSYEQYF.

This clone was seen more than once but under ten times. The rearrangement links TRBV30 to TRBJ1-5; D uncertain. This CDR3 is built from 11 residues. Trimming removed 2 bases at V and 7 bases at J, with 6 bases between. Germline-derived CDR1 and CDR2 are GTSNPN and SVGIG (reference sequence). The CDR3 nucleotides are TGTGCCTGGAGTATAGGGCAGCCCCAGCATTTT. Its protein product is CAWSIGQPQHF.

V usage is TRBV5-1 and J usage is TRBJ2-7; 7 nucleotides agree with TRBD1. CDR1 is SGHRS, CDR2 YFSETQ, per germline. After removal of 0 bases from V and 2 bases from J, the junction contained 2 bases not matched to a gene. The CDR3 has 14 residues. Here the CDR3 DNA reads TGCGCCAGCAGCTTGGGGGACAGCGCCTACGAGCAGTACTTC. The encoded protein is CASSLGDSAYEQYF.

DNA for the CDR3: TGTGCCAGCAGCTGGTGGACAGGGAGAGCAGATACGCAGTATTTT. Its protein product is CASSWWTGRADTQYF. The chain combines TRBV7-2 with TRBJ2-3, with 8 positions matching TRBD1. V was clipped by 4 bases and J by 4 bases; unmatched bases: 7. CDR1 is SGHTA and CDR2 is FQGNSA in the germline V gene. This CDR3 is built from 15 residues.

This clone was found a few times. DNA of the CDR3: TGTGCCAGCAGTTACCATAGCGGACAGGGGGCGCGAGGGGCCAACGTCCTGACTTTC. Its protein product is CASSYHSGQGARGANVLTF. The chain joins TRBV13 to TRBJ2-6; 11 bases agree with TRBD1. The V and J ends lost 6 bases and 4 bases, in that order; junction bases with no gene match: 14. The CDR3 covers 19 residues. CDR1 and CDR2 (germline): PRHDT, FYEKMQ (reference sequence).

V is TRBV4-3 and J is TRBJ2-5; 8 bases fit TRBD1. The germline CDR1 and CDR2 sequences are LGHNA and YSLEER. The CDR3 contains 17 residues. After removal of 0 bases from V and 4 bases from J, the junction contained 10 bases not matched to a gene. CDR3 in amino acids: CASSQDLGGQGRETQYF. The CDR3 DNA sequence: TGCGCCAGCAGCCAAGATCTTGGAGGACAGGGTAGAGAGACCCAGTACTTC.